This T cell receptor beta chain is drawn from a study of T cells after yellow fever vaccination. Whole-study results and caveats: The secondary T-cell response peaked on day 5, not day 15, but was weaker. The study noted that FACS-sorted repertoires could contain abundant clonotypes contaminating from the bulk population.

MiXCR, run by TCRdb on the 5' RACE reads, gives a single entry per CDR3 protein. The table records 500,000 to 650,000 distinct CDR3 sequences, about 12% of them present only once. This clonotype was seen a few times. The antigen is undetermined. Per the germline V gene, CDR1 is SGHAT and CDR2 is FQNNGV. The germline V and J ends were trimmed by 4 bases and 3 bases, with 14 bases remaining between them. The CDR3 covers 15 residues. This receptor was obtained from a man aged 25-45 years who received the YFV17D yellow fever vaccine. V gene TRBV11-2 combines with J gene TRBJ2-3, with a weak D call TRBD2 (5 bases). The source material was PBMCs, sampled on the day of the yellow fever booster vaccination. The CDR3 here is CASSSRFSDTDTQYF. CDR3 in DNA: TGTGCCAGCAGCTCGAGGTTTAGCGATACAGATACGCAGTATTTT.